One and the same sample provided the 7 T cell receptor beta chains below, sequenced in a study of metastatic and nonmetastatic thyroid tumors (dated by TCRdb to about 2020). No treatment had been received by any patient before thyroid surgery. Libraries were constructed by PCR. These reads were obtained on an Illumina HiSeq 4000. TCRdb itself trimmed the public reads at Q25 with fastp, ran MiXCR and retained productive beta chains. In all, the sample holds over 70,000 clones, and around 20% of those were seen once. Roughly 13% of the sample lies in the top ten. Input material: blood. These receptors all stem from a female donor with papillary thyroid cancer or a benign thyroid nodule (not recorded which). Some clones in this sample may be carry-over from other donors' samples.

At least ten counts were recorded for this clone. Written as DNA, the CDR3 is TGTGCCAGCAGCCTTGATGGGAGCCAGCCCCAGCATTTT. It translates to CASSLDGSQPQHF. The rearrangement links TRBV6-1 to TRBJ1-5; D is unresolved. The CDR3 sequence is 13 residues long. The germline V gene encodes CDR1 MNHNS and CDR2 SASEGT. Between the trimmed V and J ends, which lost 6 bases and 7 bases, there was a span of 13 bases.

At least ten counts were recorded for this clone. The V gene is TRBV29-1, the J gene TRBJ2-1; 7 bases are a match to TRBD2. CDR1 is SQVTM, CDR2 ANQGSEA, per germline. CDR3 length: 14 amino acids. The V segment lost 6 bases and the J segment 0 bases; nucleotides outside the gene matches: 5. The CDR3 loop is CSVTSVLSYNEQFF. The CDR3, as DNA: TGCAGCGTCACTAGCGTCCTCTCCTACAATGAGCAGTTCTTC.

This chain uses TRBV6-1 with TRBJ2-7; the match to TRBD2 covers 16 bases. The CDR3 totals 15 residues. Germline CDR1 is MNHNS and CDR2 is SASEGT. After removal of 7 bases from V and 5 bases from J, the junction contained 5 bases not matched to a gene. CDR3 loop: CASNGTSGGADEQYF. As DNA, the CDR3 is TGTGCCAGCAATGGGACTAGCGGGGGGGCGGACGAGCAGTACTTC.

In this sample, this clone turned up many times. The chain is built from TRBV11-3 and TRBJ2-5, with TRBD1 matching over 9 bases. Germline V gene lookup returns CDR1 SGHNT and CDR2 YENEEA. This CDR3 region has 14 residues. Trimming removed 2 bases from V and 3 bases from J; junction bases left unmatched: 1. CDR3 nucleotide sequence: TGTGCCAGCAGCTTAAGGGACAGGGAAGAGACCCAGTACTTC. The encoded protein is CASSLRDREETQYF. Variable domain in full (rest from reference TRBV11-3 and TRBJ2-5): EAGVVQSPRYKIIEKKQPVAFWCNPISGHNTLYWYLQNLGQGPELLIRYENEEAVDDSQLPKDRFSAERLKGVDSTLKIQPAELGDSAVYLCASSLRDREETQYFGPGTRLLVL.

This clone was counted many times. V is TRBV20-1 and J is TRBJ1-6, with D perhaps TRBD1 (6 bases). Germline CDR1 DFQATT, CDR2 SNEGSKA (reference sequence). The V end lost 6 bases, the J end lost 9 bases, and 12 bases lay between the germline ends. The CDR3 loop spans 12 amino acids. CDR3 in amino acids: CSARGSGSPLHF. The DNA for the CDR3 is TGCAGTGCCAGGGGTTCGGGTTCACCCCTCCACTTT.

This clone is a singleton in its sample. The junction and the germline gene differ at one end; a read error may be behind it. The genes are TRBV20-1 and TRBJ1-6, with 11 bases matching TRBD1. The germline gives CDR1 DFQATT, CDR2 SNEGSKA (reference sequence). This CDR3 has 14 residues. The CDR3 bases are TGCAGTGCTAGCACAGGGACAGGGGGTTCAACCCTCCACTTT. Its protein is CSASTGTGGSTLHF.

This clone was seen many times. V and J are TRBV11-3 and TRBJ1-2; D possibly corresponds to TRBD1 (5 bases). The CDR3 length is 14 residues. Germline V gene sequence: CDR1 SGHNT, CDR2 YENEEA. V was trimmed by 5 bases and J by 3 bases, leaving 13 bases between them. The CDR3 bases are TGTGCCAGCAGCCCCCGGTGGGGGGACTATGGCTACACCTTC. Protein sequence: CASSPRWGDYGYTF.